These T cell receptor beta chains were read from a single sample in a study of blood T cell repertoires in COVID-19. TCRdb's table, derived via immunoSEQ multiplex PCR, lists solely in-frame clones and lacks some. The sample holds around 67,000 clones, about 81% seen once. The sequenced sample was peripheral blood. Receptors originate from a human donor in a cohort sampled during active COVID-19. Each CDR3 is given with its conserved first and last residue. Fields, in order: J gene, V gene, D gene, clone size, CDR3 protein, CDR3 DNA. D genes are given only for firm matches. Expanded clones get a size class; other rows say once, few or many, or leave the size out.

TRBJ1-1	TRBV18	NA	NA	CASSRDITEAFF	TGTGCCAGCTCACGGGACATCACTGAAGCTTTCTTT
TRBJ1-2	TRBV28	NA	NA	CASSLRSYGYTF	TGTGCCAGCAGTTTACGGTCCTATGGCTACACCTTC
TRBJ1-2	TRBV7-8	NA	once	CASSLDGAGIYGYTF	TGTGCCAGCAGCTTAGATGGCGCAGGAATCTATGGCTACACCTTC
TRBJ2-7	TRBV5-1	NA	NA	CASSLTGTSYEQYF	TGCGCCAGCAGCTTGACGGGAACGAGCTACGAGCAGTACTTC
TRBJ2-1	TRBV3-1/TRBV3-2	NA	NA	CASSQDWFQGFDEQFF	TGTGCCAGCAGCCAAGATTGGTTCCAGGGGTTCGATGAGCAGTTCTTC
TRBJ2-1	TRBV24-1	NA	NA	CATSDARSPYNEQFF	TGTGCCACCAGTGATGCCCGGAGCCCTTACAATGAGCAGTTCTTC
TRBJ2-7	TRBV2	NA	NA	CASSEGPADYEQYF	TGTGCCAGCAGTGAGGGGCCTGCCGACTACGAGCAGTACTTC
TRBJ2-3	TRBV5-1	NA	NA	CASSSTLADTQYF	TGCGCCAGCAGCTCCACCCTAGCAGATACGCAGTATTTT
TRBJ2-1	TRBV6-2/TRBV6-3	NA	NA	CASSPLGLNEQFF	TGTGCCAGCAGCCCCTTGGGGCTCAATGAGCAGTTCTTC
TRBJ2-7	TRBV5-6	NA	NA	CASSLSSREQYF	TGTGCCAGCAGCTTGTCTTCCCGCGAGCAGTACTTC
TRBJ1-1	TRBV30	TRBD1	few	CAWRWGTGGNTEAFF	TGTGCCTGGAGGTGGGGGACAGGGGGAAACACTGAAGCTTTCTTT
TRBJ2-1	TRBV29-1	TRBD2	NA	CSVDPITLAGESPLYNEQFF	TGCAGCGTTGATCCCATAACTCTAGCGGGAGAATCCCCCCTCTACAATGAGCAGTTCTTC
TRBJ1-2	TRBV27	TRBD1	NA	CASSRDRAHGYTF	TGTGCCAGCAGTCGGGACAGGGCTCATGGCTACACCTTC
TRBJ2-6	TRBV2	NA	NA	CASSDKQGANVLTF	TGTGCCAGCAGTGATAAACAGGGGGCCAACGTCCTGACTTTC
TRBJ2-1	TRBV9	TRBD1	NA	CASSVGWTGGNEQFF	TGTGCCAGCAGCGTAGGGTGGACAGGGGGCAATGAGCAGTTCTTC
TRBJ2-1	TRBV11-2	TRBD2	NA	CASSLRPGLAGVENEQFF	TGTGCCAGCAGCCTCAGACCGGGACTAGCGGGAGTGGAAAATGAGCAGTTCTTC
TRBJ2-1	TRBV19	NA	NA	CASSMRENEQFF	TGTGCCAGTAGTATGCGTGAAAATGAGCAGTTCTTC
TRBJ2-2	TRBV3-1/TRBV3-2	TRBD1	NA	CASSQGQGASRPPGELFF	TGTGCCAGCAGCCAGGGACAGGGGGCTTCACGTCCTCCCGGGGAGCTGTTTTTT
TRBJ2-3	TRBV10-3	NA	NA	CAISDTRAGTDTQYF	TGTGCCATCAGTGATACGAGGGCCGGGACAGATACGCAGTATTTT
TRBJ2-1	TRBV5-1	NA	NA	CASSPSKGIEQFF	TGCGCCAGCAGCCCTTCCAAGGGGATAGAGCAGTTCTTC
TRBJ2-7	TRBV5-1	NA	NA	CASSDAQGYEQYF	TGCGCCAGCAGCGACGCACAGGGCTACGAGCAGTACTTC
TRBJ1-3	TRBV29-1	NA	NA	CSVEDFGDSGNTIYF	TGCAGCGTTGAAGATTTCGGGGACTCTGGAAACACCATATATTTT
TRBJ2-2	TRBV27	NA	NA	CASSLTAGSTGELFF	TGTGCCAGCAGTTTAACGGCGGGTTCAACCGGGGAGCTGTTTTTT
TRBJ2-3	TRBV29-1	NA	NA	CSVEAYDTQYF	TGCAGCGTTGAAGCCTACGATACGCAGTATTTT
TRBJ1-1	TRBV11-2	NA	NA	CASSLAGQHMNTEAFF	TGTGCCAGCAGCTTAGCTGGCCAACACATGAACACTGAAGCTTTCTTT
TRBJ2-7	TRBV27	NA	NA	CASSFGQDYEQYF	TGTGCCAGCAGTTTTGGACAAGACTACGAGCAGTACTTC
TRBJ2-7	TRBV15	TRBD1	NA	CATSSLTGAEQYF	TGTGCCACCAGCAGCCTGACAGGGGCCGAGCAGTACTTC
TRBJ2-1	TRBV28	NA	NA	CASSFRGGFNNEQFF	TGTGCCAGCAGTTTCCGAGGGGGTTTCAACAATGAGCAGTTCTTC
TRBJ1-5	TRBV19	NA	NA	CASNRRESNQPQHF	TGTGCCAGTAACAGGCGTGAGAGCAATCAGCCCCAGCATTTT
TRBJ2-6	TRBV7-2	TRBD1	NA	CASSSTGQYSGANVLTF	TGTGCCAGCAGCTCTACGGGACAGTACTCTGGGGCCAACGTCCTGACTTTC
TRBJ1-1	TRBV4-2	NA	NA	CASSQVQNTEAFF	TGTGCCAGCAGCCAAGTCCAGAACACTGAAGCTTTCTTT
TRBJ2-5	TRBV15	TRBD2	NA	CATSRDLSSGSETQYF	TGTGCCACCAGCAGAGATCTTTCTAGCGGGAGCGAGACCCAGTACTTC
TRBJ1-2	TRBV9	TRBD1	NA	CASSPTGTGAGGYTF	TGTGCCAGCAGCCCGACCGGGACAGGGGCAGGTGGCTACACCTTC
TRBJ1-4	TRBV18	NA	NA	CASSPGSTNEKLFF	TGTGCCAGCTCACCTGGCTCAACTAATGAAAAACTGTTTTTT
TRBJ2-7	TRBV18	TRBD2	NA	CASSPASGSYEQYF	TGTGCCAGCTCACCAGCTAGCGGGAGTTACGAGCAGTACTTC
TRBJ1-2	TRBV7-9	TRBD1	NA	CASSFDRGNYGYTF	TGTGCCAGCAGCTTCGACAGGGGAAACTATGGCTACACCTTC
TRBJ2-3	TRBV15	NA	NA	CATSRDSFGRYSTDTQYF	TGTGCCACCAGCAGAGATAGTTTCGGCAGGTATAGCACAGATACGCAGTATTTT
TRBJ2-3	TRBV28	TRBD2	NA	CASSRTDTILAEAAGTQYF	TGTGCCAGCAGTCGGACGGACACTATTCTAGCGGAGGCCGCGGGTACGCAGTATTTT
TRBJ2-7	TRBV4-2	NA	NA	CASSQAEGTGYEQYF	TGTGCCAGCAGCCAAGCTGAGGGAACGGGCTACGAGCAGTACTTC
TRBJ1-2	TRBV7-9	NA	NA	CASSLTTGNYGYTF	TGTGCCAGCAGCTTAACGACGGGGAACTATGGCTACACCTTC
TRBJ2-7	TRBV5-1	NA	NA	CASSPPTSYEQYF	TGCGCCAGCAGCCCACCGACTTCCTACGAGCAGTACTTC
TRBJ2-7	TRBV4-3	NA	NA	CASSQDLGGEQYF	TGCGCCAGCAGCCAAGATCTGGGGGGCGAGCAGTACTTC
TRBJ2-5	TRBV18	TRBD2	NA	CASSLGLAGNQETQYF	TGTGCCAGCTCACTCGGACTAGCGGGGAACCAAGAGACCCAGTACTTC
TRBJ2-2	TRBV7-9	TRBD2	NA	CASSSTSGANTGELFF	TGTGCCAGCAGCTCCACTAGCGGTGCGAACACCGGGGAGCTGTTTTTT
TRBJ2-1	TRBV7-2	NA	NA	CASSLGDSGGEQFF	TGTGCCAGCAGCTTAGGGGACAGCGGGGGTGAGCAGTTCTTC
TRBJ2-3	TRBV5-1	NA	NA	CASSLAGYGDTQYF	TGCGCCAGCAGCTTGGCGGGGTACGGGGATACGCAGTATTTT
TRBJ2-3	TRBV5-1	TRBD2	few	CASRASGSQTDTQYF	TGCGCCAGCAGGGCTAGCGGGAGCCAGACAGATACGCAGTATTTT
TRBJ2-7	TRBV20-1	TRBD2	NA	CSASGLAAYEQYF	TGCAGTGCTAGTGGGCTAGCGGCATACGAGCAGTACTTC
TRBJ2-5	TRBV28	TRBD1	NA	CASSFWPGGETQYF	TGTGCCAGCAGTTTCTGGCCAGGGGGAGAGACCCAGTACTTC
TRBJ2-7	TRBV7-8	NA	NA	CASSAGRNYYEQYF	TGTGCCAGCAGCGCGGGACGTAACTACTACGAGCAGTACTTC
TRBJ2-3	TRBV5-4	TRBD2	NA	CASSLVTSGITDTQYF	TGTGCCAGCAGCTTGGTGACTAGCGGGATCACAGATACGCAGTATTTT
TRBJ2-3	TRBV4-1	NA	NA	CASSQVTISTDTQYF	TGCGCCAGCAGCCAAGTAACTATCAGCACAGATACGCAGTATTTT
TRBJ1-2	TRBV28	NA	few	CASSLSPGHNNYGYTF	TGTGCCAGCAGTTTATCACCGGGACACAACAACTATGGCTACACCTTC
TRBJ2-3	TRBV2	NA	NA	CASSGERTDTQYF	TGTGCCAGCAGCGGAGAGCGCACAGATACGCAGTATTTT
TRBJ2-3	TRBV4-1	TRBD2	NA	CASSQYAASGKDTQYF	TGCGCCAGCAGCCAATATGCGGCTAGCGGGAAAGATACGCAGTATTTT